The 16 T cell receptor beta chains below all came from one sample that was sequenced in a study of T cell responses to AZD1222 COVID-19 vaccine. The table came from immunoSEQ multiplex PCR; TCRdb's copy has only in-frame clones and leaves some out. Of about 170,000 clones in the sample, around nine tenths are singletons; the top ten hold about 1.6%. The specimen comprised peripheral blood, sampled on day 0 of AZD1222 vaccination. These receptors originate from an adult in good health.

V usage is TRBV14 and J usage is TRBJ2-4; possible D gene TRBD1, 6 bases. The germline V and J ends were trimmed by 4 bases and 2 bases, with 9 bases remaining between them. The CDR3 is made up of 14 amino acids. Germline loops: CDR1 SGHDN, CDR2 FVKESK. The CDR3 here is CASSPRGTKNIQYF. As DNA, the CDR3 is TGTGCCAGCAGCCCCAGGGGAACCAAAAACATTCAGTACTTC.

The DNA of the CDR3 is TGTGCCAGCAGTCTTAGGACGAGACAGGGGGCGAACACTGAAGCTTTCTTT. This sequence encodes CASSLRTRQGANTEAFF. The chain has TRBV6-6 and TRBJ1-1, with TRBD1 matching over 10 bases. This CDR3 spans 17 amino acids. From germline, CDR1 is MNHNY and CDR2 SVGAGI (reference sequence). The V segment lost 5 bases and the J segment 1 base; nucleotides outside the gene matches: 10.

The genes are TRBV18 and TRBJ1-6; D unresolved. V shed 3 bases and J shed 8 bases, with 8 bases lying between them. CDR1 is KGHSH, CDR2 LQKENI, per germline. The CDR3 covers 13 residues. CDR3 protein: CASSPDYDSPLHF. The CDR3 DNA sequence: TGTGCCAGCTCACCCGACTACGATTCACCCCTCCACTTT.

The rearrangement links TRBV19 to TRBJ1-2; no reliable D call. Looked up from germline, CDR1 is LNHDA and CDR2 is SQIVND (reference sequence). V gave up 2 bases and J gave up 6 bases, with 13 bases separating them. The CDR3 is made up of 14 amino acids. The CDR3 sequence: CASSINPATHGYTF. The CDR3 nucleotides are TGTGCCAGTAGTATAAATCCGGCCACCCATGGCTACACCTTC.

The J gene is TRBJ2-5, the V gene TRBV6-1; 11 nucleotides line up with TRBD2. V trimming: 2 bases; J trimming: 7 bases; junction bases outside the gene matches: 12. CDR3 length: 17 amino acids. Germline assignment: CDR1 MNHNS and CDR2 SASEGT. This CDR3 reads CASSERSSGGPGSTQYF. Written as DNA, the CDR3 is TGTGCCAGCAGTGAAAGGTCTAGCGGGGGGCCGGGATCGACCCAGTACTTC.

The chain employs TRBV28 and TRBJ2-2, with TRBD2 identical over 9 bases. CDR3 length equals 16 residues. With 5 bases clipped from V and 1 base from J, the junction kept 5 bases outside the gene matches. Germline V lookup: CDR1 MDHEN, CDR2 SYDVKM. CDR3 in amino acids: CASSPLAGLNTGELFF. DNA of the CDR3: TGTGCCAGCAGTCCTCTAGCGGGGCTGAACACCGGGGAGCTGTTTTTT.

The chain carries TRBV18 and TRBJ1-5; no clear D. The CDR3 extends over 13 amino acids. Trimming pared 2 bases from V and 7 bases from J, leaving 9 bases between. Germline loops: CDR1 KGHSH, CDR2 LQKENI. The CDR3 is CASSPTEGQPQHF. CDR3 nucleotides: TGTGCCAGCTCACCAACGGAGGGACAGCCCCAGCATTTT.

The chain carries TRBV6-5 and TRBJ1-5, with D possibly matching TRBD1 (6 bases). Trimming took 6 bases from V and 7 from J, leaving 13 bases between them. CDR3 length: 13 residues. The germline gives CDR1 MNHEY, CDR2 SVGAGI. The CDR3 nucleotides read TGTGCCAGCAGGACGGGGGCAGGGCAGCCCCAGCATTTT. Protein product: CASRTGAGQPQHF.

The CDR3 here is CATPLGRGRRSEKLFF. The CDR3 nucleotides are TGTGCCACCCCCCTCGGCAGGGGGCGACGGAGCGAAAAACTGTTTTTT. The rearrangement joins TRBV24-1 to TRBJ1-4, with 8 bases identical to TRBD1. Trimming at V came to 9 bases and at J to 8 bases, leaving 16 bases not matched to a gene. Germline-derived CDR1 and CDR2 are KGHDR and SFDVKD. CDR3 length: 16 amino acids.

This clone was counted once. The V call is TRBV6-5, the J call TRBJ1-2; tentatively, D is TRBD1 (5 bases). The CDR3 length is 13 residues. Trimming shortened V by 7 bases and J by 8 bases, and 17 bases separated the two germline ends. Germline CDR1 reads MNHEY; CDR2 reads SVGAGI. This CDR3 reads CASTSFGGGGYTF. The CDR3 DNA sequence: TGTGCCAGCACCTCCTTTGGGGGTGGAGGCTACACCTTC.

The chain has TRBV10-1 and TRBJ1-2; no clear D. V was pared by 8 bases and J by 4 bases, with 26 bases between. This CDR3 is built from 17 residues. Germline V gene lookup returns CDR1 WNHNN and CDR2 SYGVQD (reference sequence). The chain's CDR3 is CASRHVRAAYLGYGYTF. The CDR3 coding sequence is TGCGCCAGCCGCCACGTGAGGGCCGCATATCTCGGCTATGGCTACACCTTC.

This clone showed up just once. This chain uses TRBV18 with TRBJ2-3; D may correspond to TRBD1 or TRBD2 (6 bases each). The CDR3 runs to 16 residues. Germline CDR1 reads KGHSH; CDR2 reads LQKENI. V dropped 4 bases and J dropped 3 bases, with 17 bases sitting between them. The CDR3 coding sequence is TGTGCCAGCTCACTAACGGGGGCCCTGGGGACAGATACGCAGTATTTT. Translation gives CASSLTGALGTDTQYF.

The gene calls are TRBV7-2 and TRBJ2-3; possible D gene TRBD2, 6 bases. The V gene lost 3 bases and the J gene lost 5 bases, with 27 bases spanning the gap. CDR1 SGHTA and CDR2 FQGNSA come from the germline V gene. This CDR3 spans 19 amino acids. DNA of the CDR3: TGTGCCAGCAGCTTTCAAGGCCACTCTGTCGCGGGGCGGGGAGATACGCAGTATTTT. This gives the protein CASSFQGHSVAGRGDTQYF.

V gene TRBV5-1 combines with J gene TRBJ1-4; 11 bases match TRBD1. V was pared by 4 bases and J by 2 bases, with 4 bases of the junction left unmatched. CDR1 and CDR2 from the germline V gene are SGHRS and YFSETQ. The CDR3 totals 16 residues. The chain's CDR3 is CASSLGQGGTNEKLFF. The CDR3 DNA reads TGCGCCAGCAGCCTGGGACAGGGGGGGACTAATGAAAAACTGTTTTTT. Full variable domain (remainder filled in from reference TRBV5-1 and TRBJ1-4): KAGVTQTPRYLIKTRGQQVTLSCSPISGHRSVSWYQQTPGQGLQFLFEYFSETQRNKGNFPGRFSGRQFSNSRSEMNVSTLELGDSALYLCASSLGQGGTNEKLFFGSGTQLSVL.

The chain uses TRBV6-5 and TRBJ2-1; a weak D match, TRBD2 (5 bases). The CDR3 consists of 12 residues. The V gene lost 6 bases and the J gene lost 4 bases, with 7 bases spanning the gap. CDR1 MNHEY and CDR2 SVGAGI come from the germline V gene. The CDR3 spells CASSRTYNEQFF. CDR3 coding DNA: TGTGCCAGCAGCCGGACTTACAATGAGCAGTTCTTC.

V gene TRBV4-2 combines with J gene TRBJ2-1; TRBD2 is a possible D gene (6 bases). Trimming pared 2 bases from V and 0 bases from J, leaving 11 bases between. Germline lookup yields CDR1 LGHNA and CDR2 YNFKEQ. The CDR3 extends over 16 amino acids. CDR3: CASSQRAGSSYNEQFF. CDR3 sequence (DNA): TGTGCCAGCAGCCAAAGGGCGGGGAGCTCCTACAATGAGCAGTTCTTC.